These 25 T cell receptor beta chains were all obtained from the same sample, sequenced in a study of beta chain bispecific antibodies for T cell cancers. Whole-study results and caveats: The leukemia cells, rather than normal T cells, gave most of the targeted TRBV signal.

TCRdb re-analysed the 5' RACE reads in MiXCR, keeping a single row per CDR3 protein. This table has about 20,000 distinct CDR3 sequences, under 3% appearing once. No cognate antigen is known for these TCRs. Either OKT3 anti-CD3 antibody or CD3/CD28 beads expanded T cells from blood mononuclear cells over roughly 3 days. The sample consisted of healthy donor T cells cultured with leukemia cells. These receptor sequences come from a human donor in good health. Some clones in this sample may be carry-over from other donors' samples.

This clonotype was found many times. CDR3 residues: CASTRDTDTQYF. CDR3 nucleotides: TGTGCCAGCACCAGAGACACAGATACGCAGTATTTT. The chain employs TRBV5-5 and TRBJ2-3; D remains ambiguous. This CDR3 has 12 amino acids. The germline V gene encodes CDR1 SGHKS and CDR2 YYEKEE (reference sequence). Between the trimmed V and J ends, which lost 6 bases and 2 bases, there was a span of 7 bases.

The sample holds many counts of this clonotype. The gene calls are TRBV28 and TRBJ2-7; TRBD2 agrees at 7 bases. Germline V lookup: CDR1 MDHEN, CDR2 SYDVKM. The CDR3 is made up of 14 amino acids. Germline trimming cut 3 bases from V and 3 bases from J; bases unmatched to any gene: 5. In DNA form, the CDR3 reads TGTGCCAGCAGTTTGGCCGGACTAGACTACGAGCAGTACTTC. Its protein product is CASSLAGLDYEQYF.

This clonotype was recorded many times. The chain recombines TRBV6-5 with TRBJ1-5; TRBD1 aligns across 11 bases. The CDR3 has 16 amino acids. Germline-derived CDR1 and CDR2 are MNHEY and SVGAGI. The ends lost 6 bases at V and 5 bases at J; junction bases unmatched: 9. CDR3 residues: CASRNRGQGVDQPQHF. In nucleotides, the CDR3 is TGTGCCAGCAGAAACAGGGGACAGGGGGTGGATCAGCCCCAGCATTTT.

This clonotype was recorded at least ten times. The chain links TRBV4-1 to TRBJ1-6, with D possibly matching TRBD1 (5 bases). V was clipped by 1 base and J by 3 bases, with 13 bases between them. This CDR3 comprises 17 residues. Looked up from germline, CDR1 is MGHRA and CDR2 is YSYEKL. The CDR3 DNA sequence: TGCGCCAGCAGCCAAGCTCCAGGGAACCTCTATAATTCACCCCTCCACTTT. Translation: CASSQAPGNLYNSPLHF.

This clonotype was picked up many times. V usage is TRBV2 and J usage is TRBJ1-5, with 9 bases that match TRBD1. Germline loops: CDR1 SNHLY, CDR2 FYNNEI. The CDR3 consists of 16 residues. The ends lost 2 bases at V and 5 bases at J; junction bases unmatched: 7. The CDR3 is CASSEIGDREDQPQHF. CDR3 DNA sequence: TGTGCCAGCAGTGAAATCGGGGACAGGGAAGATCAGCCCCAGCATTTT.

There are many counts of this clonotype. J is TRBJ1-5 and V is TRBV6-5; 9 bases map to TRBD1. Germline values: CDR1 MNHEY, CDR2 SVGAGI. The ends lost 8 bases at V and 2 bases at J; junction bases unmatched: 7. This CDR3 has 15 amino acids. CDR3 in DNA: TGTGCCAGCCAAAGGACAGGGGACCGCAATCAGCCCCAGCATTTT. As protein: CASQRTGDRNQPQHF.

With regard to this clonotype: Given a much more abundant clone one base away, this may be a read error. The V and J genes are TRBV5-6 and TRBJ2-7; D gene unclear. There are 12 residues in the CDR3. Germline values: CDR1 SGHDT, CDR2 YYEEEE. The CDR3 sequence is CTSSFQTDEQYF. As DNA, the CDR3 is TGTACCAGCAGCTTTCAAACAGACGAGCAGTACTTC. Drawing the rest from reference TRBV5-6 and TRBJ2-7, the complete variable domain is DAGVTQSPTHLIKTRGQQVTLRCSPKSGHDTVSWYQQALGQGPQFIFQYYEEEERQRGNFPDRFSGHQFPNYSSELNVNALLLGDSALYLCTSSFQTDEQYFGPGTRLTVT.

In this sample, this clonotype turned up many times. The chain recombines TRBV12-3 or TRBV12-4 with TRBJ2-5; TRBD1 matches at 9 bases. J was trimmed by 5 bases and V by 5 bases; bases with no gene match: 12. This CDR3 has 16 amino acids. The CDR3 sequence: CASSPLGQGEDETQYF. The CDR3 DNA sequence: TGTGCCAGCAGTCCCCTGGGACAGGGCGAGGATGAGACCCAGTACTTC.

This clonotype occurred many times. The junction differs from germline at one of its ends, possibly a read error. This CDR3 is CASSLAGQGQTQYF. CDR3 coding DNA: TGTGCCAGCAGCCTAGCTGGCCAGGGACAGACCCAGTACTTC. The chain employs TRBV7-9 and TRBJ2-5, with D tentatively TRBD1 or TRBD2 (5 bases each). The CDR3 has 14 residues. Per the germline V gene, CDR1 is SEHNR and CDR2 is FQNEAQ (reference sequence).

This clonotype is judged medium-sized (0.01 to 0.1%). The genes are TRBV14 and TRBJ1-1; the D gene is possibly TRBD1 (5 bases). Germline assignment: CDR1 SGHDN and CDR2 FVKESK. The CDR3 runs to 12 residues. Trimming shortened V by 8 bases and J by 5 bases, and 12 bases separated the two germline ends. The chain's CDR3 is CASGYRRTEAFF. The CDR3 DNA sequence: TGTGCCAGCGGGTACAGGAGGACTGAAGCTTTCTTT.

This clonotype came up many times. The chain couples TRBV5-4 to TRBJ1-6; 9 bases are a match to TRBD1. Losses at the gene ends were 3 bases for V and 8 bases for J; bases not matched to a gene: 3. CDR3 size: 14 residues. Per germline, CDR1 SGHNT and CDR2 YYREEE (reference sequence). CDR3 coding DNA: TGTGCCAGCAGCTCGGGACAGGGAGATTCACCCCTCCACTTT. Residues: CASSSGQGDSPLHF.

This clonotype rates as medium-sized. The V gene is TRBV30, the J gene TRBJ2-7; D is undetermined. CDR1 is GTSNPN, CDR2 SVGIG, per germline (reference sequence). V lost 2 bases to trimming and J lost 2 bases, with 10 bases between them. This CDR3 region has 13 residues. The DNA of the CDR3 is TGTGCCTGGAGTCTCGACACTACCTACGAGCAGTACTTC. This gives the protein CAWSLDTTYEQYF.

This clonotype was recorded at least ten times. The gene calls are TRBV5-1 and TRBJ1-1; D perhaps matches TRBD1 (5 bases). This CDR3 is 15 amino acids long. From germline, CDR1 is SGHRS and CDR2 YFSETQ. Trimming cost V 4 bases and J 3 bases, with 16 bases left between them. CDR3 coding DNA: TGCGCCAGCAGCCGTGGGACGAGGGCCGACACTGAAGCTTTCTTT. Translation gives CASSRGTRADTEAFF.

In its sample, this clonotype was seen many times. The rearrangement joins TRBV28 to TRBJ2-5, with a possible D match to TRBD2 (6 bases). From germline, CDR1 is MDHEN and CDR2 SYDVKM. This CDR3 has 14 amino acids. V shed 3 bases and J shed 1 base, with 9 bases lying between them. Here the CDR3 reads CASSLISGQETQYF. The DNA of the CDR3 is TGTGCCAGCAGTTTGATTAGCGGCCAAGAGACCCAGTACTTC.

This clonotype showed up many times. The chain uses TRBV6-6 and TRBJ2-2; D not certain. CDR3 length equals 13 residues. Germline V gives CDR1 MNHNY, CDR2 SVGAGI (reference sequence). Deletions cut 4 bases from V and 13 bases from J, with 16 bases between. In nucleotides, the CDR3 is TGTGCCAGCAGTTTTGGCCCGGCGGAGCGGCTGTTTTTT. It encodes CASSFGPAERLFF.

Only a few counts were recorded for this clonotype. V gene TRBV7-8 combines with J gene TRBJ2-3; unclear D gene. V shed 8 bases and J shed 1 base, with 7 bases lying between them. Germline V gene data show CDR1 as SGHVS and CDR2 as FQNEAQ. The CDR3 length is 12 residues. The CDR3 region is CASGRGTDTQYF. The CDR3, as DNA: TGTGCCAGCGGACGGGGCACAGATACGCAGTATTTT.

This clonotype was seen repeatedly, ten times or more. The chain has TRBV30 and TRBJ1-2; TRBD1 is a possible D gene (6 bases). V was trimmed by 2 bases and J by 0 bases, leaving 16 bases between them. This CDR3 is 16 amino acids long. Per the germline V gene, CDR1 is GTSNPN and CDR2 is SVGIG (reference sequence). Here the CDR3 DNA reads TGTGCCTGGAGTCTCCCGGCAGGGACATCTAACTATGGCTACACCTTC. Translation: CAWSLPAGTSNYGYTF.

Many counts were recorded for this clonotype. The chain employs TRBV9 and TRBJ2-1, with 10 positions matching TRBD1. Trimming at V came to 3 bases and at J to 6 bases, leaving 3 bases not matched to a gene. Germline V gene data show CDR1 as SGDLS and CDR2 as YYNGEE. This CDR3 comprises 14 residues. CDR3 loop: CASSARTGGNEQFF. CDR3 in DNA: TGTGCCAGCAGCGCAAGGACAGGGGGCAATGAGCAGTTCTTC.

This clonotype was counted at least ten times. V gene TRBV28 combines with J gene TRBJ2-6; D gene uncertain. The germline V and J ends were trimmed by 4 bases and 0 bases, with 10 bases remaining between them. Germline-derived CDR1 and CDR2 are MDHEN and SYDVKM. The CDR3 runs 16 residues. CDR3 residues: CASSYSVLSGANVLTF. As DNA, the CDR3 is TGTGCCAGCAGTTATTCCGTCCTCTCTGGGGCCAACGTCCTGACTTTC.

This chain connects TRBV11-2 to TRBJ2-1; D ambiguous. Germline V gene sequence: CDR1 SGHAT, CDR2 FQNNGV. Trimming removed 6 bases from V and 0 bases from J, with 15 bases in between. The CDR3 contains 16 residues. CDR3 sequence reads: CASSVRRTSSYNEQFF. CDR3 nucleotides: TGTGCCAGCAGTGTCCGTCGTACCAGCTCCTACAATGAGCAGTTCTTC.

This clonotype was detected ten times or more. This chain connects TRBV20-1 to TRBJ1-5, with TRBD1 as a possible D gene (5 bases). This CDR3 is 15 amino acids long. CDR1 and CDR2 from the germline V gene are DFQATT and SNEGSKA (reference sequence). Trimming shortened V by 3 bases and J by 0 bases, and 12 bases separated the two germline ends. CDR3 loop: CSASRVRASNQPQHF. In nucleotides, the CDR3 is TGCAGTGCTAGCAGGGTACGGGCTAGCAATCAGCCCCAGCATTTT.

At least ten counts were recorded for this clonotype. The gene calls are TRBV20-1 and TRBJ2-1, with D uncertain. The CDR3 has 16 residues. Between the trimmed V and J ends, which lost 0 bases and 2 bases, there was a span of 14 bases. The germline V gene has CDR1 DFQATT and CDR2 SNEGSKA (reference sequence). The CDR3 bases are TGCAGTGCTAGAGATATTTATCACGATACCTACAATGAGCAGTTCTTC. The encoded protein is CSARDIYHDTYNEQFF.

This clonotype was seen at least ten times. The J gene is TRBJ1-1, the V gene TRBV5-1; D ambiguous. CDR1 is SGHRS and CDR2 is YFSETQ in the germline V gene. This CDR3 contains 13 residues. The V end lost 1 base, the J end lost 5 bases, and 9 bases lay between the germline ends. In DNA, the CDR3 is TGCGCCAGCAGCTTGAGTTCGTGGACTGAAGCTTTCTTT. Its protein is CASSLSSWTEAFF.

This clonotype has at least ten counts. The chain combines TRBV6-1 with TRBJ1-5; no firm D call. V shed 7 bases and J shed 1 base, with 11 bases lying between them. The CDR3 has 14 residues. The germline gives CDR1 MNHNS, CDR2 SASEGT. CDR3 sequence: CASTLGRSNQPQHF. DNA of the CDR3: TGTGCCAGCACCTTAGGGCGAAGCAATCAGCCCCAGCATTTT.

This clonotype was seen a handful of times. The chain is built from TRBV19 and TRBJ1-1; D uncertain. The V gene lost 7 bases and the J gene lost 7 bases, with 10 bases spanning the gap. The length of the CDR3 is 11 residues. The germline gives CDR1 LNHDA, CDR2 SQIVND (reference sequence). The CDR3: CASNWAGEAFF. The CDR3 DNA follows: TGTGCCAGTAACTGGGCGGGTGAAGCTTTCTTT.